The T cell receptor beta chain under discussion was sequenced for a study of CD8+CD57+ T cells in acquired aplastic anemia. Study in general: Average DNA yield from sorted CD4+ and CD8+ cells was around 3.2 ug. The study's findings and limits: Patient and control CD8+ Simpson's diversity was not significantly different. There were about 27 CD8+ CDR3 sequences that occurred in both patients and controls.

The sample holds many counts of this clonotype. Its matching antigen is unknown. The germline gives CDR1 LNHDA, CDR2 SQIVND (reference sequence). V lost 2 bases to trimming and J lost 0 bases, with 7 bases between them. The CDR3 loop spans 14 amino acids. According to the study, genomic DNA was the template for TCR beta VDJ and CDR3 profiling. TCRdb reprocessed the reads via MiXCR and lists one record per CDR3 protein. The table shows 450,000 to 550,000 distinct CDR3 sequences, with more than 25% occurring only once. Whoever was chosen for sequencing had shown CD8+CD57+ cell expansion by flow cytometry. No therapy had been given to the patients at the time of blood sampling.

This receptor was obtained from a human donor with aplastic anemia. V usage is TRBV19 and J usage is TRBJ1-1; unclear D gene. The specimen was sorted CD4+, CD8+, or CD8+CD57+ T cells (not recorded which) from PBMCs. CDR3 coding DNA: TGTGCCAGTAGTATATCCCTCATGAACACTGAAGCTTTCTTT. Its protein is CASSISLMNTEAFF.